This T cell receptor beta chain was identified during a study of T cells after yellow fever vaccination. TCRdb reprocessed the 5' RACE reads with MiXCR, giving one entry per CDR3 protein. The sample contains fewer than 400,000 distinct CDR3 sequences, approximately 6% of which appear only once. Findings of the study overall: Bulk-population clonotypes that are abundant could appear as contaminants in FACS-sorted repertoires. It was a weaker secondary response, yet one that peaked faster, at day 5 versus 15.

This clonotype has more than one count but fewer than ten. No antigen is known for it. Trimming cost V 3 bases and J 3 bases, with 13 bases left between them. Germline CDR1 reads SGHRS; CDR2 reads YFSETQ. CDR3 length: 15 amino acids. The TCR originated in a man aged 30-40 years who received the YFV17D yellow fever vaccine. The material sequenced was PBMCs, taken 5 days after the yellow fever booster vaccination. The chain uses TRBV5-1 and TRBJ1-5, with D perhaps TRBD1 (6 bases). This chain's CDR3 is CASSSGQSPNQPQHF. The CDR3 nucleotides read TGCGCCAGCAGCTCCGGACAGAGCCCCAATCAGCCCCAGCATTTT. Together with reference TRBV5-1 and TRBJ1-5, the CDR3 gives the full variable domain: KAGVTQTPRYLIKTRGQQVTLSCSPISGHRSVSWYQQTPGQGLQFLFEYFSETQRNKGNFPGRFSGRQFSNSRSEMNVSTLELGDSALYLCASSSGQSPNQPQHFGDGTRLSIL.